The clone carrying this TCR beta chain was recorded once. This entry comes from a study of blood T cell repertoires in COVID-19. Study as a whole: In each case, the material was cDNA or gDNA derived from T cells, B-cell-depleted T cells, or PBMCs.

Sequencing was performed with immunoSEQ multiplex PCR; in TCRdb, only in-frame clones are kept and a portion is missing. The sample has approximately 350,000 clones; 80% to 90% are singletons. This CDR3 spans 15 amino acids. Material for sequencing was peripheral blood. The chain uses TRBV21-1 and TRBJ1-5; the table's D call, TRBD1, was not checked against the DNA. TRBV21-1 is a documented pseudogene. The sequence derives from a woman in her thirties with COVID-19, enrolled during active disease. Here the CDR3 reads CASSNDTDSNQPQHF. In DNA, the CDR3 is TGTGCCAGCAGCAATGACACAGATAGCAATCAGCCCCAGCATTTT.